Each of the 11 T cell receptor beta chains below was sequenced from the same sample in a study of T cell repertoires and HLA-DP antigens. TCRdb's copy holds only in-frame clones and misses some; the assay was immunoSEQ multiplex PCR. This table has approximately 90,000 clones, around nine tenths appearing once. These TCRs' antigens remain unknown. Sequencing was done on a sample of CD4+ T cells from PBMCs. These receptors all come from a man aged 45-65 years in good health and CMV-seronegative.

The rearrangement links TRBV5-1 to TRBJ1-4, with no clear D. Per germline, CDR1 SGHRS and CDR2 YFSETQ. The CDR3 is 14 amino acids. The germline V and J ends were trimmed by 4 bases and 4 bases, with 11 bases remaining between them. The CDR3 loop reads CASSPPGFNEKLFF. The CDR3 DNA reads TGCGCCAGCAGCCCGCCGGGATTTAATGAAAAACTGTTTTTT.

This clone was seen only once. This chain links TRBV11-3 with TRBJ2-2; D is unresolved. V was clipped by 4 bases and J by 3 bases, with 6 bases between them. Germline CDR1 reads SGHNT; CDR2 reads YENEEA. CDR3 length: 13 residues. CDR3 DNA: TGTGCCAGCAGCTCTGGACACACCGGGGAGCTGTTTTTT. This translates into CASSSGHTGELFF.

The V gene is TRBV30, the J gene TRBJ2-3; D is possibly TRBD2 (6 bases). The V end was cut by 2 bases, the J end by 4 bases, with 13 bases between. The CDR3 spans 14 residues. CDR1 is GTSNPN, CDR2 SVGIG, per germline (reference sequence). CDR3 nucleotides: TGTGCCTGGAGTATTTCTCCGGGAGCAGATACGCAGTATTTT. Encoded protein: CAWSISPGADTQYF. Using reference TRBV30 and TRBJ2-3 for the parts outside the CDR3, the full variable domain is SQTIHQWPATLVQPVGSPLSLECTVEGTSNPNLYWYRQAAGRGLQLLFYSVGIGQISSEVPQNLSASRPQDRQFILSSKKLLLSDSGFYLCAWSISPGADTQYFGPGTRLTVL.

This sequence joins TRBV11-2 and TRBJ2-1; 9 bases map to TRBD2. CDR3 length equals 14 residues. The V gene end was trimmed by 5 bases and the J gene end by 3 bases; junction bases not matched to a gene: 2. The germline V gene has CDR1 SGHAT and CDR2 FQNNGV. CDR3 in amino acids: CASSAGGGYNEQFF. Written as DNA, the CDR3 is TGTGCCAGCAGCGCGGGAGGGGGCTACAATGAGCAGTTCTTC.

V and J are TRBV4-1 and TRBJ1-4; TRBD1 agrees at 10 bases. Trimming at V came to 3 bases and at J to 2 bases, leaving 9 bases not matched to a gene. Germline CDR1 is MGHRA and CDR2 is YSYEKL. The CDR3 consists of 18 residues. The DNA of the CDR3 is TGCGCCAGCAGCCACGCGACAGGGGGCTTAAGTACTAATGAAAAACTGTTTTTT. This codes for CASSHATGGLSTNEKLFF.

This clone was seen a few times. The chain recombines TRBV11-2 with TRBJ1-5, with a tentative D call TRBD1 (6 bases). Germline V gene sequence: CDR1 SGHAT, CDR2 FQNNGV. With 4 bases removed from V and 7 bases from J, the gap between germline ends came to 11 bases. The CDR3 loop spans 13 amino acids. The CDR3: CASSSRGEQPQHF. For the CDR3, the DNA is TGTGCCAGCAGCTCAAGGGGGGAGCAGCCCCAGCATTTT.

The gene calls are TRBV6-6 and TRBJ1-1; D remains ambiguous. The CDR3 loop spans 16 amino acids. Germline lookup yields CDR1 MNHNY and CDR2 SVGAGI (reference sequence). Deletions cut 2 bases from V and 6 bases from J, with 19 bases between. CDR3 nucleotides: TGTGCCAGCAGTTACCTCGGCTCTCAGGTGGGATCTGAAGCTTTCTTT. Its protein is CASSYLGSQVGSEAFF.

This sequence joins TRBV7-9 and TRBJ1-4; a possible D gene is TRBD1 (5 bases). This CDR3 region has 14 residues. Germline V lookup: CDR1 SEHNR, CDR2 FQNEAQ (reference sequence). V was shortened by 5 bases and J by 3 bases, with 10 bases between the two germline ends. CDR3 sequence reads: CASSPLGANEKLFF. CDR3 nucleotides: TGTGCCAGCAGCCCGCTGGGGGCTAATGAAAAACTGTTTTTT.

This chain connects TRBV7-2 to TRBJ2-3; 12 bases are shared with TRBD1. V shed 0 bases and J 2 bases; nucleotides not matched to a gene: 0. The length of the CDR3 is 16 residues. The germline CDR1 and CDR2 sequences are SGHTA and FQGNSA. The CDR3 reads CASSLAGQGATDTQYF. The CDR3 DNA sequence: TGTGCCAGCAGCTTAGCGGGACAGGGGGCCACAGATACGCAGTATTTT.

The J gene is TRBJ2-5, the V gene TRBV10-3; 9 bases are shared with TRBD1. The CDR3 loop spans 14 amino acids. Germline V gene lookup returns CDR1 ENHRY and CDR2 SYGVKD. After removal of 5 bases from V and 4 bases from J, the junction contained 5 bases not matched to a gene. This CDR3 is CAISKQGAGETQYF. Here the CDR3 DNA reads TGTGCCATCAGTAAACAGGGGGCAGGAGAGACCCAGTACTTC.

The rearrangement joins TRBV7-8 to TRBJ1-5; 7 bases agree with TRBD1. After removal of 5 bases from V and 7 bases from J, the junction contained 11 bases not matched to a gene. This CDR3 has 15 residues. Germline assignment: CDR1 SGHVS and CDR2 FQNEAQ. The CDR3 loop reads CASSTQGKYVQPQHF. CDR3 bases: TGTGCCAGCAGCACACAGGGGAAGTATGTCCAGCCCCAGCATTTT.